This T cell receptor beta chain was obtained from a study of molecular identifiers for immune sequencing clone quantification. TCRdb ran MiXCR on the PCR reads and lists one entry per CDR3 protein. Of more than 450,000 distinct CDR3 sequences listed, about a fifth are singletons. The CDR3 is 15 amino acids. Germline CDR1 SGHRS, CDR2 YFSETQ. V was cut by 0 bases and J by 1 base, with 10 bases left in between. The clonotype comes from a human donor in good health. Some libraries in this study had Jurkat cell RNA spiked in. The sample was naive CD8+ T cells from blood, with Jurkat cell RNA spiked in. Subset of the sample: FACS-sorted CD8+CD4-CCR7+CD45RA+ naive T cells. V gene TRBV5-1 combines with J gene TRBJ1-1; D not certain. The CDR3 nucleotides read TGCGCCAGCAGCTTGGCAGGACCGTCGAACACTGAAGCTTTCTTT. Amino acids: CASSLAGPSNTEAFF.